What follows are 5 T cell receptor beta chains derived from one specimen sequenced in a study of blood T cell repertoires in COVID-19. Measured with immunoSEQ multiplex PCR; TCRdb has only the in-frame clones, and not every one. Altogether 110,000 or so clones are present, 70% to 90% being singletons, with the ten largest covering over 6.5%. The sample consisted of peripheral blood. The receptor source for this set is a woman in her 70s who had recovered from COVID-19.

J is TRBJ2-3 and V is TRBV20-1, with D unclear. Germline V lookup: CDR1 DFQATT, CDR2 SNEGSKA (reference sequence). Trimming left V 3 bases short and J 5 bases short, with 9 bases between. The CDR3 totals 12 residues. The CDR3 loop is CSASPRGDTQYF. The DNA for the CDR3 is TGCAGTGCTAGTCCGCGAGGAGATACGCAGTATTTT.

This clone showed up just once. The chain couples TRBV20-1 to TRBJ2-5; a possible D gene is TRBD1 (5 bases). The V end was cut by 3 bases, the J end by 5 bases, with 13 bases between. There are 13 residues in the CDR3. Per the germline V gene, CDR1 is DFQATT and CDR2 is SNEGSKA (reference sequence). In DNA, the CDR3 is TGCAGTGCTAGTCGTGGGGCCGGGGAGACCCAGTACTTC. This codes for CSASRGAGETQYF.

The DNA for the CDR3 is TGTGCCACCAGTGATTTTCAGGCGAACACTGAAGCTTTCTTT. Translating it yields CATSDFQANTEAFF. The chain is built from TRBV24-1 and TRBJ1-1; D remains ambiguous. Germline loops: CDR1 KGHDR, CDR2 SFDVKD. Trimming shortened V by 1 base and J by 1 base, and 6 bases separated the two germline ends. The CDR3 length is 14 residues.

The chain combines TRBV29-1 with TRBJ2-2; 15 nucleotides match TRBD2. Germline CDR1 is SQVTM and CDR2 is ANQGSEA. CDR3 size: 17 residues. The trim removed 6 bases at V and 1 base at J, leaving 6 bases unmatched. The CDR3 sequence: CSVPGTSGGMNTGELFF. The CDR3 nucleotides are TGCAGCGTCCCCGGGACTAGCGGGGGGATGAACACCGGGGAGCTGTTTTTT.

The rearrangement links TRBV7-2 to TRBJ2-3, with D unclear. Trimming stripped 5 bases from V and 4 bases from J, with 13 bases between. This CDR3 contains 14 residues. CDR1 is SGHTA, CDR2 FQGNSA, per germline. In DNA form, the CDR3 reads TGTGCCAGCAGCGATAGCCGCGGAGCAGATACGCAGTATTTT. This translates into CASSDSRGADTQYF.